The 24 T cell receptor beta chains presented below share a single source sample, sequenced in a study of CD8 T cells in Susac syndrome. Random hexamers were used to reverse transcribe the RNA input (about 0.5 to 1 ug). TCRdb passed the immunoSEQ multiplex PCR reads through MiXCR, listing each CDR3 protein once. Of 130,000 to 150,000 distinct CDR3 sequences listed, roughly 94% are singletons. Sequencing input: CD4+ T cells from PBMCs. The receptors derive from a human donor in good health.

This rearrangement joins TRBV20-1 to TRBJ1-1; D gene unclear. The CDR3 is 13 residues long. Trimming removed 0 bases at V and 7 bases at J, with 12 bases between. The germline V gene encodes CDR1 DFQATT and CDR2 SNEGSKA (reference sequence). Here the CDR3 DNA reads TGCAGTGCTAGAGAGTTTTCCTGGGGTGAAGCTTTCTTT. This translates into CSAREFSWGEAFF.

The rearrangement links TRBV12-3 or TRBV12-4 to TRBJ2-1; 8 positions agree with TRBD1. This CDR3 has 13 residues. V dropped 4 bases and J dropped 9; count of bases not matched to a gene: 5. CDR3: CASSSDRVSEQFF. CDR3 DNA sequence: TGTGCCAGCAGTTCGGACAGGGTCAGTGAGCAGTTCTTC.

The gene calls are TRBV3-1 and TRBJ2-7; D assignment may be TRBD1 or TRBD2 (5 bases each). The germline V gene encodes CDR1 LGHDT and CDR2 YNNKEL (reference sequence). CDR3 size: 12 residues. The V gene lost 3 bases and the J gene lost 2 bases, with 5 bases spanning the gap. The DNA of the CDR3 is TGTGCCAGCAGCCAGGGGGCCTACGAGCAGTACTTC. Its protein is CASSQGAYEQYF.

This chain joins TRBV9 and TRBJ2-7; possible D gene TRBD2, 7 bases. Germline V gene sequence: CDR1 SGDLS, CDR2 YYNGEE. CDR3 size: 14 residues. In nucleotides, the CDR3 is TGTGTCCAGCCCGGGGGGCGCGGGGTTAACAAGCAGTACTTC. It yields the protein CVQPGGRGVNKQYF.

This clonotype was counted only a few times. The genes are TRBV7-9 and TRBJ1-1, with no clear D. Germline CDR1 reads SEHNR; CDR2 reads FQNEAQ (reference sequence). Deletions cut 1 base from V and 1 base from J, with 4 bases between. The CDR3 sequence is 13 residues long. CDR3 bases: TGTGCCAGCAGCTTAGAGTCGAACACTGAAGCTTTCTTT. It translates to CASSLESNTEAFF. The entire variable domain, with the rest obtained from reference TRBV7-9 and TRBJ1-1, is as follows: DTGVSQNPRHKITKRGQNVTFRCDPISEHNRLYWYRQTLGQGPEFLTYFQNEAQLEKSRLLSDRFSAERPKGSFSTLEIQRTEQGDSAMYLCASSLESNTEAFFGQGTRLTVV.

The V and J genes are TRBV10-2 and TRBJ1-2, with D unresolved. Per the germline V gene, CDR1 is WSHSY and CDR2 is SAAADI. Between the trimmed V and J ends, which lost 6 bases and 0 bases, there was a span of 14 bases. The CDR3 has 15 amino acids. This CDR3 reads CASSASLPANYGYTF. Written as DNA, the CDR3 is TGCGCCAGCAGCGCATCTCTTCCAGCTAACTATGGCTACACCTTC.

The chain joins TRBV2 to TRBJ2-5; D gene ambiguous. CDR1 and CDR2 (germline): SNHLY, FYNNEI. The V gene lost 1 base and the J gene lost 5 bases, with 5 bases spanning the gap. The CDR3 extends over 12 amino acids. CDR3 sequence (DNA): TGTGCCAGCAGTGAAGTGGGGGAGACCCAGTACTTC. This sequence encodes CASSEVGETQYF.

This chain joins TRBV5-4 and TRBJ2-1; 14 nucleotides line up with TRBD2. Germline CDR1 and CDR2: SGHNT and YYREEE (reference sequence). V lost 3 bases to trimming and J lost 9 bases; unmatched junction nucleotides: 5. The CDR3 contains 15 residues. The CDR3 DNA is TGTGCCAGCAGCTCGACTAGCGGGAGGGCCGGTGAGCAGTTCTTC. Amino acids: CASSSTSGRAGEQFF.

The gene calls are TRBV3-1 and TRBJ2-7; the D is unclear. CDR3 size: 12 residues. The V end was cut by 1 base, the J end by 5 bases, with 6 bases between. Germline CDR1 reads LGHDT; CDR2 reads YNNKEL (reference sequence). CDR3: CASSQGFNEQYF. The CDR3 DNA is TGTGCCAGCAGCCAAGGATTTAACGAGCAGTACTTC.

CDR3 sequence: CATTRTSGDQETQYF. The CDR3 DNA reads TGTGCCACCACAAGGACTAGCGGGGACCAAGAGACCCAGTACTTC. This chain connects TRBV5-4 to TRBJ2-5; 12 bases line up with TRBD2. The V gene's germline CDR1 is SGHNT and CDR2 YYREEE (reference sequence). This CDR3 is built from 15 residues. Losses at the gene ends were 9 bases for V and 0 bases for J; bases not matched to a gene: 6.

V usage is TRBV5-4 and J usage is TRBJ2-7; 16 positions agree with TRBD2. V shed 1 base, J shed 2 bases, and the junction held 6 bases outside the gene matches. Germline-derived CDR1 and CDR2 are SGHNT and YYREEE (reference sequence). The CDR3 runs to 18 residues. In nucleotides, the CDR3 is TGTGCCAGCAGCTTGAAGGGACTAGCGGGAGGGGATCCCTACGAGCAGTACTTC. It is translated as CASSLKGLAGGDPYEQYF.

J is TRBJ2-5 and V is TRBV19; no reliable D call. Trimming took off 4 bases at V and 1 base at J, with 13 bases between the two ends. CDR3 length equals 15 residues. Per germline, CDR1 LNHDA and CDR2 SQIVND (reference sequence). The CDR3 DNA reads TGTGCCAGTAGTACCCCCCTCGCGCCCCAAGAGACCCAGTACTTC. Amino acid sequence: CASSTPLAPQETQYF.

The chain recombines TRBV19 with TRBJ2-2; D unclear. The V gene's germline CDR1 is LNHDA and CDR2 SQIVND (reference sequence). This CDR3 region has 14 residues. The ends were cut back, 4 bases at V and 3 bases at J, with 9 bases in the middle. The DNA of the CDR3 is TGTGCCAGTAGTAGCCAGAGGTACACCGGGGAGCTGTTTTTT. Residues: CASSSQRYTGELFF.

CDR3 protein: CSARDGGGQPQHF. CDR3 DNA sequence: TGCAGTGCTAGAGATGGTGGGGGGCAGCCCCAGCATTTT. The V call is TRBV20-1, the J call TRBJ1-5; D may be TRBD1 (5 bases). V was trimmed by 0 bases and J by 7 bases, leaving 10 bases between them. From germline, CDR1 is DFQATT and CDR2 SNEGSKA (reference sequence). The CDR3 is 13 amino acids.

The chain carries TRBV19 and TRBJ1-1; D is uncertain. The length of the CDR3 is 14 residues. CDR1 LNHDA and CDR2 SQIVND come from the germline V gene (reference sequence). Trimming removed 7 bases at V and 0 bases at J, with 12 bases between. The CDR3 spells CASIRVGMNTEAFF. The CDR3 region has the DNA TGTGCCAGTATCCGAGTCGGGATGAACACTGAAGCTTTCTTT.

CDR3 nucleotides: TGTGCCAGCAGCTTGTCAAAGATTGATGCCCCTAAGAACACTGAAGCTTTCTTT. Translating gives CASSLSKIDAPKNTEAFF. V usage is TRBV11-3 and J usage is TRBJ1-1; D is undetermined. CDR3 length: 18 amino acids. Germline loops: CDR1 SGHNT, CDR2 YENEEA. The V gene lost 3 bases and the J gene lost 1 base, with 21 bases spanning the gap.

This chain joins TRBV20-1 and TRBJ1-4, with unresolved D. The germline gives CDR1 DFQATT, CDR2 SNEGSKA (reference sequence). Trimming cost V 6 bases and J 5 bases, with 16 bases left between them. The CDR3 is made up of 14 amino acids. The CDR3 DNA is TGCAGTGCCATTAGACTGATCTCAAATGAAAAACTGTTTTTT. This translates into CSAIRLISNEKLFF.

Here the CDR3 DNA reads TGTGCCACCGAGACCCGGAGGGGCACAGATACGCAGTATTTT. Encoded protein: CATETRRGTDTQYF. The chain has TRBV10-3 and TRBJ2-3, with a weak D call TRBD2 (6 bases). Trimming shortened V by 10 bases and J by 1 base, and 15 bases separated the two germline ends. The CDR3 is 14 amino acids. Per the germline V gene, CDR1 is ENHRY and CDR2 is SYGVKD.

The gene calls are TRBV3-1 and TRBJ2-3; 11 nucleotides agree with TRBD2. The germline V gene encodes CDR1 LGHDT and CDR2 YNNKEL (reference sequence). J was trimmed by 4 bases and V by 4 bases; bases with no gene match: 1. CDR3 length: 14 residues. The CDR3 DNA reads as TGTGCCAGCAGCCCGGGACTAGCGGCAGATACGCAGTATTTT. This translates into CASSPGLAADTQYF.

This sequence joins TRBV7-9 and TRBJ2-1, with D possibly TRBD2 on 5 matching bases. The CDR3 has 17 residues. Trimming removed 6 bases from V and 0 bases from J, with 18 bases in between. Germline CDR1 and CDR2: SEHNR and FQNEAQ (reference sequence). CDR3: CASRVLGFGSSYNEQFF. The CDR3 DNA follows: TGTGCCAGCAGGGTACTAGGCTTCGGAAGCTCCTACAATGAGCAGTTCTTC.

J is TRBJ2-4 and V is TRBV3-1, with D tentatively TRBD2 (7 bases). The CDR3 is 13 amino acids. V was shortened by 4 bases and J by 15 bases, with 19 bases between the two germline ends. Germline assignment: CDR1 LGHDT and CDR2 YNNKEL (reference sequence). The CDR3 here is CASSPLGAGALYF. CDR3 in DNA: TGTGCCAGCAGCCCCCTGGGGGCGGGAGCTTTGTACTTC.

The chain recombines TRBV18 with TRBJ1-2; D possibly corresponds to TRBD1 (6 bases). The CDR3 runs 14 residues. V lost 3 bases, J lost 8 bases, and 16 bases lay in between. Germline CDR1 KGHSH, CDR2 LQKENI. The CDR3 DNA reads TGTGCCAGCTCACCGGGTACAGGGCGGCGGGGCTACACCTTC. Its protein product is CASSPGTGRRGYTF.

The chain recombines TRBV7-2 with TRBJ1-2; D unclear. Germline lookup yields CDR1 SGHTA and CDR2 FQGNSA. V lost 0 bases to trimming and J lost 7 bases, with 9 bases between them. The CDR3 is made up of 13 amino acids. The CDR3 region is CASSLAGRGGYTF. The CDR3 DNA follows: TGTGCCAGCAGCTTAGCGGGGAGAGGTGGCTACACCTTC.

The chain combines TRBV18 with TRBJ2-1, with TRBD1 identical over 10 bases. V trimming: 3 bases; J trimming: 4 bases; junction bases outside the gene matches: 0. This CDR3 contains 14 residues. Looked up from germline, CDR1 is KGHSH and CDR2 is LQKENI. The CDR3 region is CASSPDRGYNEQFF. The CDR3 DNA follows: TGTGCCAGCTCACCGGACAGGGGGTACAATGAGCAGTTCTTC.